This T cell receptor beta chain originates from a study of human T cells and chemical hapten exposure. CDR3 length equals 17 residues. After removal of 3 bases from V and 3 bases from J, the junction contained 12 bases not matched to a gene. Looked up from germline, CDR1 is SGHNT and CDR2 is YYREEE (reference sequence). Using its own MiXCR run on the RACE reads, TCRdb lists one record per CDR3 protein. Of more than 150,000 distinct CDR3 sequences listed, more than 14% are singletons. Noted time point: patch test 1, 2 weeks after DPC sensitization. Treatment reported: therapeutic diphenylcyclopropenone sensitization with weekly scalp DPC.

This sequence joins TRBV5-4 and TRBJ2-1; 7 bases agree with TRBD1. The material was whole blood, obtained in connection with sensitization to the hapten diphenylcyclopropenone (DPC). This clonotype originated in a young woman with alopecia areata. Some clones in this sample may be carry-over from other donors' samples. As DNA, the CDR3 is TGTGCCAGCAGCTCCTGGACAGGCCAGGAGTACTACAATGAGCAGTTCTTC. It yields the protein CASSSWTGQEYYNEQFF.